The 13 T cell receptor beta chains below were found in one sample sequenced in a study of cytomegalovirus exposure and HLA in healthy donors. TCRdb's copy holds only in-frame clones and misses some; the assay was immunoSEQ multiplex PCR. The sample has about 330,000 clones, around 90% seen once; the top ten hold 0.95% to 1.5%. The sample comprised PBMCs. Source of these receptors: a woman in her thirties in good health and CMV-seropositive.

Only one count was recorded for this clone. The gene calls are TRBV4-2 and TRBJ1-5; 9 positions agree with TRBD1. V shed 4 bases, J shed 6 bases, and the junction held 10 bases outside the gene matches. The CDR3 covers 16 residues. Germline V CDR1 and CDR2: LGHNA, YNFKEQ. CDR3 residues: CASSRGGQGDGQPQHF. The CDR3 DNA is TGTGCCAGCAGCCGAGGGGGACAGGGAGACGGTCAGCCCCAGCATTTT.

V usage is TRBV4-1 and J usage is TRBJ2-1, with a possible D match to TRBD2 (6 bases). The germline gives CDR1 MGHRA, CDR2 YSYEKL. V was shortened by 0 bases and J by 3 bases, with 9 bases between the two germline ends. CDR3 length: 15 amino acids. CDR3 in amino acids: CASSQDETSYNEQFF. CDR3 in DNA: TGCGCCAGCAGCCAAGATGAGACTAGCTACAATGAGCAGTTCTTC.

This sequence joins TRBV25-1 and TRBJ2-3, with D possibly matching TRBD1 (6 bases). The CDR3 spans 13 residues. Germline CDR1 MGHDK, CDR2 SYGVNS. The V end was cut by 4 bases, the J end by 2 bases, with 7 bases between. For the CDR3, the DNA is TGTGCCAGCAGTGGGGACAACACAGATACGCAGTATTTT. Residues: CASSGDNTDTQYF.

The CDR3 reads CASSPPPGLAGGESTDTQYF. DNA of the CDR3: TGTGCCAGCTCACCACCCCCGGGACTAGCGGGGGGAGAGAGCACAGATACGCAGTATTTT. The J gene is TRBJ2-3, the V gene TRBV18, with 15 bases fitting TRBD2. The junction had 7 bases not matched to a gene; V was cut back by 0 bases and J by 0 bases. CDR3 size: 20 residues. Germline values: CDR1 KGHSH, CDR2 LQKENI.

The chain employs TRBV13 and TRBJ1-2; D is perhaps TRBD1 (6 bases). The CDR3 totals 14 residues. V dropped 5 bases and J dropped 4 bases, with 14 bases sitting between them. The germline V gene has CDR1 PRHDT and CDR2 FYEKMQ (reference sequence). The CDR3 nucleotides are TGTGCCAGCAGCCCATGGGACAATTTCTATGGCTACACCTTC. This codes for CASSPWDNFYGYTF.

This sequence joins TRBV6-6 and TRBJ2-1, with D possibly matching TRBD2 (7 bases). In germline, CDR1 is MNHNY, CDR2 SVGAGI (reference sequence). CDR3 size: 16 residues. Trimming took off 3 bases at V and 1 base at J, with 13 bases between the two ends. CDR3 loop: CASSYPRGPSYNEQFF. DNA for the CDR3: TGTGCCAGCAGTTATCCGCGGGGGCCGTCCTACAATGAGCAGTTCTTC.

This chain links TRBV5-1 with TRBJ2-1; 7 bases map to TRBD2. Germline lookup yields CDR1 SGHRS and CDR2 YFSETQ. The length of the CDR3 is 14 residues. V was pared by 2 bases and J by 5 bases, with 4 bases of the junction left unmatched. The CDR3 sequence: CASSFAGDDNEQFF. In DNA form, the CDR3 reads TGCGCCAGCAGCTTTGCGGGGGACGACAATGAGCAGTTCTTC.

Details on this clone: The same CDR3 also results from other DNA sequences found in this sample. The chain recombines TRBV2 with TRBJ2-5; 8 positions agree with TRBD2. V shed 5 bases, J shed 4 bases, and the junction held 0 bases outside the gene matches. This CDR3 has 12 amino acids. Germline-derived CDR1 and CDR2 are SNHLY and FYNNEI. This CDR3 is CASSRGGETQYF. DNA for the CDR3: TGTGCCAGCAGTCGGGGGGGAGAGACCCAGTACTTC.

The V gene is TRBV5-4, the J gene TRBJ2-7; maybe TRBD2 (7 bases). V was pared by 4 bases and J by 6 bases, with 23 bases between. Per the germline V gene, CDR1 is SGHNT and CDR2 is YYREEE (reference sequence). CDR3 length equals 16 residues. CDR3 nucleotides: TGTGCCAGCAGCCCCCCCGGGCGGGGGCCCGGCCGCGAGCAGTACTTC. It yields the protein CASSPPGRGPGREQYF.

This clone was observed a few times. Different DNA sequences within this sample yield the same CDR3. V and J are TRBV18 and TRBJ1-5; 7 nucleotides match TRBD1. With 1 base clipped from V and 4 bases from J, the junction kept 1 base outside the gene matches. The CDR3 loop spans 14 amino acids. Germline assignment: CDR1 KGHSH and CDR2 LQKENI. The CDR3 is CASSPQGANQPQHF. For the CDR3, the DNA is TGTGCCAGCTCACCACAGGGGGCGAATCAGCCCCAGCATTTT. The entire variable domain, with the rest obtained from reference TRBV18 and TRBJ1-5, is as follows: NAGVMQNPRHLVRRRGQEARLRCSPMKGHSHVYWYRQLPEEGLKFMVYLQKENIIDESGMPKERFSAEFPKEGPSILRIQQVVRGDSAAYFCASSPQGANQPQHFGDGTRLSIL.

This clone has only a few counts. The chain employs TRBV19 and TRBJ2-2; D ambiguous. Looked up from germline, CDR1 is LNHDA and CDR2 is SQIVND (reference sequence). The CDR3 sequence is 14 residues long. V was clipped by 3 bases and J by 1 base, with 6 bases between them. The chain's CDR3 is CASSIGQNTGELFF. CDR3 in DNA: TGTGCCAGTAGTATTGGTCAGAACACCGGGGAGCTGTTTTTT.

This sequence joins TRBV13 and TRBJ1-3; no clear D. CDR1 is PRHDT and CDR2 is FYEKMQ in the germline V gene (reference sequence). Trimming pared 5 bases from V and 3 bases from J, leaving 41 bases between. The CDR3 spans 24 residues. The CDR3 DNA sequence: TGTGCCAGCAGCCCTTTCGTGCTCGGGTTCGGATCAGCTCCGAGATCAGAGCTTGGAAACACCATATATTTT. Encoded protein: CASSPFVLGFGSAPRSELGNTIYF.

This clone turned up a few times. V usage is TRBV5-1 and J usage is TRBJ1-1; D is ambiguous. The germline gives CDR1 SGHRS, CDR2 YFSETQ. This CDR3 is built from 13 residues. V shed 1 base and J shed 1 base, with 5 bases lying between them. CDR3 bases: TGCGCCAGCAGCTTGTGGGGGAACACTGAAGCTTTCTTT. Its translation: CASSLWGNTEAFF.